The 30 T cell receptor beta chains below all came from one sample that was sequenced in a study of blood T cell repertoires in COVID-19. The protocol was immunoSEQ multiplex PCR, while the TCRdb copy is restricted to in-frame clones and leaves out a portion. The repertoire includes 65,000 to 90,000 clones, approximately 78% of them detected once, and 8% to 13% sits in the top ten. The source material was peripheral blood. The receptor source for this set is a man between 60 and 75 years old with acute or convalescent COVID-19.

The chain links TRBV7-2 to TRBJ2-1; 13 bases align to TRBD2. Per germline, CDR1 SGHTA and CDR2 FQGNSA. The CDR3 spans 14 residues. The trim removed 2 bases at V and 8 bases at J, leaving 0 bases unmatched. The CDR3 coding sequence is TGTGCCAGCAGCTTAACTAGCGGGAGGGATGAGCAGTTCTTC. Amino acid sequence: CASSLTSGRDEQFF.

The chain links TRBV28 to TRBJ2-7, with D uncertain. V was clipped by 2 bases and J by 6 bases, with 2 bases between them. Germline-derived CDR1 and CDR2 are MDHEN and SYDVKM. The CDR3 is made up of 10 amino acids. The CDR3 region is CASSLREQYF. The DNA for the CDR3 is TGTGCCAGCAGTTTACGCGAGCAGTACTTC.

V gene TRBV4-3 combines with J gene TRBJ1-1, with D tentatively TRBD1 (5 bases). Germline lookup yields CDR1 LGHNA and CDR2 YSLEER. The CDR3 runs to 14 residues. V shed 2 bases and J shed 2 bases, with 9 bases lying between them. For the CDR3, the DNA is TGCGCCAGCAGCCAACGGGGGATAAACACTGAAGCTTTCTTT. Translating gives CASSQRGINTEAFF.

This chain connects TRBV7-2 to TRBJ1-6; D ambiguous. Germline CDR1 is SGHTA and CDR2 is FQGNSA. V gave up 2 bases and J gave up 13 bases, with 12 bases separating them. This CDR3 is built from 13 residues. The CDR3 reads CASSLSHFFPLHF. The CDR3 coding sequence is TGTGCCAGCAGCTTATCCCACTTTTTCCCCCTCCACTTT.

This rearrangement joins TRBV6-5 to TRBJ1-1; no clear D. The CDR3 contains 15 residues. V lost 10 bases to trimming and J lost 1 base, with 19 bases between them. Germline CDR1 is MNHEY and CDR2 is SVGAGI. CDR3 in DNA: TGTGCCACGAGATTGGTCGAGACATCGAACACTGAAGCTTTCTTT. Translation: CATRLVETSNTEAFF.

DNA for the CDR3: TGTGCCAGCAGTTTTAATACAGGGAGAGAGACCCAGTACTTC. Encoded protein: CASSFNTGRETQYF. This chain links TRBV27 with TRBJ2-5, with D possibly being TRBD1 (6 bases). The CDR3 has 14 amino acids. Germline CDR1 MNHEY, CDR2 SMNVEV (reference sequence). Deletions cut 3 bases from V and 4 bases from J, with 12 bases between.

V gene TRBV7-8 combines with J gene TRBJ2-7, with 9 bases lining up with TRBD2. The CDR3 totals 16 residues. Germline CDR1 SGHVS, CDR2 FQNEAQ. The junction had 9 bases not matched to a gene; V was cut back by 2 bases and J by 4 bases. For the CDR3, the DNA is TGTGCCAGCAGCTTACAAGTCGGCGGGGGGGCATACGAGCAGTACTTC. This encodes CASSLQVGGGAYEQYF.

The V gene is TRBV6-5, the J gene TRBJ1-1; 9 bases match TRBD1. With V trimmed by 7 bases and J by 4 bases, 10 bases remained unmatched. This CDR3 has 15 residues. The germline gives CDR1 MNHEY, CDR2 SVGAGI. This chain's CDR3 is CASKGTGRDGTEAFF. CDR3 nucleotide sequence: TGTGCCAGCAAAGGGACAGGGAGGGACGGCACTGAAGCTTTCTTT.

This chain links TRBV20-1 with TRBJ1-1, with 8 bases identical to TRBD1. CDR3 length: 11 residues. J lost 6 bases, V lost 6 bases, and 3 bases had no gene match. Looked up from germline, CDR1 is DFQATT and CDR2 is SNEGSKA (reference sequence). The DNA of the CDR3 is TGCAGTGCAGAACAGGGGGCTGAAGCTTTCTTT. It translates to CSAEQGAEAFF.

V is TRBV7-9 and J is TRBJ2-2; D is unresolved. Trimming removed 2 bases from V and 4 bases from J, with 8 bases in between. The CDR3 runs to 14 residues. Germline V lookup: CDR1 SEHNR, CDR2 FQNEAQ (reference sequence). The CDR3 here is CASSLMAATGELFF. Written as DNA, the CDR3 is TGTGCCAGCAGCTTAATGGCGGCCACCGGGGAGCTGTTTTTT.

This clone appeared once. V gene TRBV19 combines with J gene TRBJ1-2; 7 bases align to TRBD1. Looked up from germline, CDR1 is LNHDA and CDR2 is SQIVND (reference sequence). V gave up 7 bases and J gave up 1 base; unmatched junction bases: 15. The CDR3 totals 17 residues. For the CDR3, the DNA is TGTGCCAGTAATGGTAAAGGGGACAGAGCTTTTAACTATGGCTACACCTTC. Its protein product is CASNGKGDRAFNYGYTF.

This chain uses TRBV7-9 with TRBJ2-4; D not certain. V dropped 1 base and J dropped 6 bases, with 7 bases sitting between them. Germline V gene sequence: CDR1 SEHNR, CDR2 FQNEAQ (reference sequence). The CDR3 contains 13 residues. The CDR3 nucleotides read TGTGCCAGCAGCTTAGGGGCTGGAAACATTCAGTACTTC. Encoded protein: CASSLGAGNIQYF. Full variable domain (outside the CDR3, taken from reference TRBV7-9 and TRBJ2-4): DTGVSQNPRHKITKRGQNVTFRCDPISEHNRLYWYRQTLGQGPEFLTYFQNEAQLEKSRLLSDRFSAERPKGSFSTLEIQRTEQGDSAMYLCASSLGAGNIQYFGAGTRLSVL.

The V gene is TRBV27, the J gene TRBJ2-1; no definite D call. V dropped 5 bases and J dropped 6 bases, with 8 bases sitting between them. Germline V gene data show CDR1 as MNHEY and CDR2 as SMNVEV (reference sequence). The CDR3 extends over 12 amino acids. CDR3 residues: CASSPFPNEQFF. The DNA of the CDR3 is TGTGCCAGCAGTCCCTTTCCCAATGAGCAGTTCTTC.

J is TRBJ1-5 and V is TRBV9, with TRBD1 as a possible D gene (5 bases). Trimming took off 1 base at V and 1 base at J, with 21 bases between the two ends. Germline V lookup: CDR1 SGDLS, CDR2 YYNGEE. CDR3 length: 19 residues. Here the CDR3 reads CASSVIMAPGDMSNQPQHF. The DNA for the CDR3 is TGTGCCAGCAGCGTAATAATGGCTCCGGGGGATATGAGCAATCAGCCCCAGCATTTT. Full variable domain (rest looked up from reference TRBV9 and TRBJ1-5): DSGVTQTPKHLITATGQRVTLRCSPRSGDLSVYWYQQSLDQGLQFLIQYYNGEERAKGNILERFSAQQFPDLHSELNLSSLELGDSALYFCASSVIMAPGDMSNQPQHFGDGTRLSIL.

V gene TRBV6-5 combines with J gene TRBJ1-2; D call uncertain. This CDR3 spans 15 amino acids. CDR1 and CDR2 (germline): MNHEY, SVGAGI. Trimming pared 0 bases from V and 8 bases from J, leaving 16 bases between. The CDR3, as DNA: TGTGCCAGCAGTTACTCGACTACTACTTTCAAGGGCTACACCTTC. As protein: CASSYSTTTFKGYTF.

This chain links TRBV5-4 with TRBJ1-1; possible D gene TRBD1, 5 bases. From germline, CDR1 is SGHNT and CDR2 YYREEE (reference sequence). The CDR3 is 14 amino acids. V lost 2 bases to trimming and J lost 7 bases, with 15 bases between them. CDR3 in amino acids: CASSFASRASEAFF. CDR3 nucleotides: TGTGCCAGCAGCTTCGCCTCCAGGGCAAGTGAAGCTTTCTTT. The full variable domain, in which reference TRBV5-4 and TRBJ1-1 provide the parts outside the CDR3, is ETGVTQSPTHLIKTRGQQVTLRCSSQSGHNTVSWYQQALGQGPQFIFQYYREEENGRGNFPPRFSGLQFPNYSSELNVNALELDDSALYLCASSFASRASEAFFGQGTRLTVV.

This clone has at least ten counts. The V and J genes are TRBV19 and TRBJ1-5; no firm D call. The CDR3 spans 15 residues. V was trimmed by 10 bases and J by 2 bases, leaving 18 bases between them. The germline V gene encodes CDR1 LNHDA and CDR2 SQIVND (reference sequence). The CDR3 DNA sequence: TGTGCCACCACAACGGGGAATTACGGCAATCAGCCCCAGCATTTT. Protein product: CATTTGNYGNQPQHF. The variable domain in full, with the rest retrieved from reference TRBV19 and TRBJ1-5, is DGGITQSPKYLFRKEGQNVTLSCEQNLNHDAMYWYRQDPGQGLRLIYYSQIVNDFQKGDIAEGYSVSREKKESFPLTVTSAQKNPTAFYLCATTTGNYGNQPQHFGDGTRLSIL.

The V and J genes are TRBV2 and TRBJ2-5; no reliable D call. The V gene lost 6 bases and the J gene lost 7 bases, with 21 bases spanning the gap. Germline V gives CDR1 SNHLY, CDR2 FYNNEI. The CDR3 consists of 15 residues. The CDR3 DNA is TGTGCCAGCAGAGCCGAGAATGGAGTCTTTGGGACCCAGTACTTC. It translates to CASRAENGVFGTQYF.

This chain connects TRBV4-3 to TRBJ1-6; possibly TRBD1 for D (5 bases). There are 13 residues in the CDR3. Germline CDR1 reads LGHNA; CDR2 reads YSLEER. V gave up 4 bases and J gave up 7 bases, with 8 bases separating them. This chain's CDR3 is CASSRGDNSPLHF. The CDR3 region has the DNA TGCGCCAGCAGCCGGGGGGACAATTCACCCCTCCACTTT.

The chain uses TRBV2 and TRBJ1-1; D remains unclear. V was cut by 3 bases and J by 1 base, with 12 bases left in between. The germline CDR1 and CDR2 sequences are SNHLY and FYNNEI. The length of the CDR3 is 15 residues. DNA of the CDR3: TGTGCCAGCAGTGATGAGGGCCAAACGAACACTGAAGCTTTCTTT. It specifies CASSDEGQTNTEAFF.

The chain combines TRBV5-1 with TRBJ1-4; D unclear. Trimming took 0 bases from V and 2 from J, leaving 5 bases between them. This CDR3 region has 14 residues. CDR1 SGHRS and CDR2 YFSETQ come from the germline V gene. The CDR3 nucleotides are TGCGCCAGCAGCTTGGCGGGTACTAATGAAAAACTGTTTTTT. Its translation is CASSLAGTNEKLFF.

The rearrangement joins TRBV2 to TRBJ2-5; 9 nucleotides align to TRBD1. The CDR3 totals 15 residues. V lost 6 bases to trimming and J lost 2 bases; unmatched junction nucleotides: 7. Germline CDR1 is SNHLY and CDR2 is FYNNEI. The CDR3 reads CASSAGTGSQETQYF. In DNA form, the CDR3 reads TGTGCCAGCAGCGCCGGGACAGGGTCTCAAGAGACCCAGTACTTC.

Written as DNA, the CDR3 is TGCGCCAGCAGCCAAGAAAGGGGGATCGGCTATGGCTACACCTTC. As protein: CASSQERGIGYGYTF. The chain has TRBV4-1 and TRBJ1-2; the D gene is possibly TRBD1 (6 bases). CDR1 and CDR2 (germline): MGHRA, YSYEKL. The V gene lost 0 bases and the J gene lost 4 bases, with 12 bases spanning the gap. This CDR3 spans 15 amino acids.

The chain employs TRBV19 and TRBJ1-3, with D possibly matching TRBD1 (5 bases). Trimming took 5 bases from V and 0 from J, leaving 17 bases between them. This CDR3 has 17 amino acids. CDR1 is LNHDA and CDR2 is SQIVND in the germline V gene (reference sequence). The CDR3 reads CASSLTPTGNSGNTIYF. The CDR3 region has the DNA TGTGCCAGTAGTCTAACCCCAACAGGCAACTCTGGAAACACCATATATTTT.

The chain combines TRBV4-2 with TRBJ2-1; 7 bases match TRBD2. CDR3 length: 16 residues. Germline V gives CDR1 LGHNA, CDR2 YNFKEQ. The trim removed 2 bases at V and 3 bases at J, leaving 7 bases unmatched. The CDR3 region has the DNA TGTGCCAGCAGCCAATGGCTAGCGGCAGACTACAATGAGCAGTTCTTC. Translating gives CASSQWLAADYNEQFF.

This chain's CDR3 is CASSSRVGSPLHF. In DNA, the CDR3 is TGTGCCAGCAGCTCCAGGGTGGGTTCACCCCTCCACTTT. J is TRBJ1-6 and V is TRBV7-8; maybe TRBD1 (5 bases). Trimming took off 4 bases at V and 9 bases at J, with 10 bases between the two ends. The V gene's germline CDR1 is SGHVS and CDR2 FQNEAQ. This CDR3 contains 13 residues.

This clone has only a few counts. The J gene is TRBJ2-2, the V gene TRBV5-6; 9 bases are shared with TRBD1. V shed 4 bases, J shed 7 bases, and the junction held 5 bases outside the gene matches. This CDR3 is 14 amino acids long. Germline CDR1 reads SGHDT; CDR2 reads YYEEEE. DNA of the CDR3: TGTGCCAGCAGCCCCGGGACAGGGTTCGGGGAGCTGTTTTTT. It codes for CASSPGTGFGELFF.

V gene TRBV28 combines with J gene TRBJ2-5; TRBD2 agrees at 14 bases. This CDR3 contains 15 residues. In germline, CDR1 is MDHEN, CDR2 SYDVKM. Trimming at V came to 8 bases and at J to 3 bases, leaving 5 bases not matched to a gene. CDR3 DNA sequence: TGTGCCAGCGGGACTAGCGGGAGCAGGAAAGAGACCCAGTACTTC. This gives the protein CASGTSGSRKETQYF.

This clone showed up just once. The chain combines TRBV6-5 with TRBJ2-3; maybe TRBD1 (5 bases). CDR3 length: 13 amino acids. Germline assignment: CDR1 MNHEY and CDR2 SVGAGI. V gave up 5 bases and J gave up 4 bases, with 10 bases separating them. In DNA, the CDR3 is TGTGCCAGCAGTAGGGGCATGGCAGATACGCAGTATTTT. Amino acid sequence: CASSRGMADTQYF.

The J gene is TRBJ2-1, the V gene TRBV5-1; 11 nucleotides line up with TRBD2. CDR3 length equals 14 residues. Trimming took 1 base from V and 6 from J; bases not matched to a gene: 0. The germline V gene has CDR1 SGHRS and CDR2 YFSETQ. The DNA of the CDR3 is TGCGCCAGCAGCTTGACTAGCGGGAGCAATGAGCAGTTCTTC. Amino acids: CASSLTSGSNEQFF.